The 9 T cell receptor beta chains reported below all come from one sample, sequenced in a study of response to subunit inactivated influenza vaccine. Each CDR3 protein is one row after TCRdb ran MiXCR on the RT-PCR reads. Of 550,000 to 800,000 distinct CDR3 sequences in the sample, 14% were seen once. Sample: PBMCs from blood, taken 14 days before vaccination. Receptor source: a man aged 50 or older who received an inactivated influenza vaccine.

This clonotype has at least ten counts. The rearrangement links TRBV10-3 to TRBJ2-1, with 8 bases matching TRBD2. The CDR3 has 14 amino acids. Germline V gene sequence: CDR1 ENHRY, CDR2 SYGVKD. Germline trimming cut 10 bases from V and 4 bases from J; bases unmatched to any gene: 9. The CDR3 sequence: CATRYSGVYNEQFF. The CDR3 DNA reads TGTGCCACAAGGTATAGCGGGGTTTACAATGAGCAGTTCTTC.

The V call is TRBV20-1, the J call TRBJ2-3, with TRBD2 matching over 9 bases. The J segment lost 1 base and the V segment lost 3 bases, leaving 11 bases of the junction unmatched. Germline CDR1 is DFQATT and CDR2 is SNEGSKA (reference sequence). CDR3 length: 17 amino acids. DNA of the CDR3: TGCAGTGCTAGCCTAATATTAATAGCGGGAGGCACAGATACGCAGTATTTT. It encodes CSASLILIAGGTDTQYF.

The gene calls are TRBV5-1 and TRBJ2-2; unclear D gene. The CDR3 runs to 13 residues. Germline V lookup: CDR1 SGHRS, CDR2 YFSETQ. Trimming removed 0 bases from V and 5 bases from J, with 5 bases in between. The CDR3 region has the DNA TGCGCCAGCAGCTTGGAGGTGACCGGGGAGCTGTTTTTT. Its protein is CASSLEVTGELFF.

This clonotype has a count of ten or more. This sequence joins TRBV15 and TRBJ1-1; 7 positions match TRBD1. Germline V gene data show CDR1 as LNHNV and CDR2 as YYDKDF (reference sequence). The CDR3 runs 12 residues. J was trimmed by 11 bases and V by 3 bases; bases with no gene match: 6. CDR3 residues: CATSRGTDMAFF. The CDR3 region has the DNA TGTGCCACCAGCAGGGGGACAGATATGGCTTTCTTT.

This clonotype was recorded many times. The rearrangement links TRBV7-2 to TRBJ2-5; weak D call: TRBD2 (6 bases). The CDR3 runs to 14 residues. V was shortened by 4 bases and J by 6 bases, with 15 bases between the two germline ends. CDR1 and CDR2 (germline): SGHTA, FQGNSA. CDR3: CASSYTPGDKTQYF. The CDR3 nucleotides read TGTGCCAGCAGCTACACCCCGGGAGATAAGACCCAGTACTTC.

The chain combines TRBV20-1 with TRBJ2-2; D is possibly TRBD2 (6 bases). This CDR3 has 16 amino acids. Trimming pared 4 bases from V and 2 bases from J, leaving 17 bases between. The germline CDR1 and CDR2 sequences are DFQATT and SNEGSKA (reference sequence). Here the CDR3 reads CSATEGPGLNTGELFF. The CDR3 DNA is TGCAGTGCTACTGAAGGACCGGGACTTAACACCGGGGAGCTGTTTTTT.

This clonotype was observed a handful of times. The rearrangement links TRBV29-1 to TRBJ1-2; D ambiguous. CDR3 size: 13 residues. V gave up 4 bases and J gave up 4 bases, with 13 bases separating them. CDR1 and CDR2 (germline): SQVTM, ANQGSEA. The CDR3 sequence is CSVVGTEIYGYTF. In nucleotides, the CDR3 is TGCAGCGTTGTGGGCACGGAGATCTATGGCTACACCTTC. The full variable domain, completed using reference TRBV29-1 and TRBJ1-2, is SAVISQKPSRDICQRGTSLTIQCQVDSQVTMMFWYRQQPGQSLTLIATANQGSEATYESGFVIDKFPISRPNLTFSTLTVSNMSPEDSSIYLCSVVGTEIYGYTFGSGTRLTVV.

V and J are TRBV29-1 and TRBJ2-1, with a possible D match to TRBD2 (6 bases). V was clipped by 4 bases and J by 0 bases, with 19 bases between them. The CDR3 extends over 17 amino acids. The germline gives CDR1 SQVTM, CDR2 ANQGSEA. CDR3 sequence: CSVGTGLLRSSYNEQFF. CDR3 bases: TGCAGCGTTGGAACGGGACTCCTCCGAAGCTCCTACAATGAGCAGTTCTTC.

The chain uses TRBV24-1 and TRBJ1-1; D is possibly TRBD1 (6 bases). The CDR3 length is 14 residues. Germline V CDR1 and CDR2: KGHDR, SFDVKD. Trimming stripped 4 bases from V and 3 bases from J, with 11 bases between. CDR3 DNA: TGTGCCACCAGTGACGGGACACTTGACACTGAAGCTTTCTTT. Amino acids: CATSDGTLDTEAFF.